Below, one TCR beta chain is given with its context. What it binds is not known. The germline V and J ends were trimmed by 5 bases and 0 bases, with 16 bases remaining between them. The CDR3 sequence is 16 residues long. Germline CDR1 and CDR2: SGHRS and YFSETQ. TCRdb re-derived calls from the RT-PCR reads in MiXCR, one entry per CDR3 protein. This sample has around 580,000 distinct CDR3 sequences, with 12% found just once. These data belong to a study of response to subunit inactivated influenza vaccine. Study-wide findings and caveats: After each seasonal influenza vaccination, few new T cells are recruited, the authors suggested.

The receptor was isolated from a man in his fifties who received an inactivated influenza vaccine. The specimen comprised PBMCs from blood, sampled on the day of vaccination. This chain connects TRBV5-1 to TRBJ2-3; weak D call: TRBD2 (6 bases). The CDR3 reads CASSGTGAKSTDTQYF. The CDR3 bases are TGCGCCAGCAGTGGGACTGGCGCAAAAAGCACAGATACGCAGTATTTT.